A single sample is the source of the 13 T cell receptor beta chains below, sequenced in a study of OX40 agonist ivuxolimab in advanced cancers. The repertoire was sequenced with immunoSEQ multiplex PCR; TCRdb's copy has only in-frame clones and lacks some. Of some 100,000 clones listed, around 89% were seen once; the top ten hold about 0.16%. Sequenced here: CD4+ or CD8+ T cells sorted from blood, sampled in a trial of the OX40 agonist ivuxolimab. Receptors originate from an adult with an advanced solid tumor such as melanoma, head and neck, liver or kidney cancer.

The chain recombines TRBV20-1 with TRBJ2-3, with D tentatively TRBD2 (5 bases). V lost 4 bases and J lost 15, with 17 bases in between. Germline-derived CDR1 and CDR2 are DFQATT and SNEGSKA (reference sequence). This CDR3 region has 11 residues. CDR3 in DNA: TGCAGTGCTATCAGCGGTCCCACCGCTTATTTT. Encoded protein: CSAISGPTAYF.

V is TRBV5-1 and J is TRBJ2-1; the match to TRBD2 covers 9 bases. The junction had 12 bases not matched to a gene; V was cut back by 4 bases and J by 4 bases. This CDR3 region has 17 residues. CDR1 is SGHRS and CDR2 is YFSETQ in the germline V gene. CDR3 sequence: CASSRSMGLAGYNEQFF. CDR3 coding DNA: TGCGCCAGCAGCCGATCCATGGGACTAGCAGGGTACAATGAGCAGTTCTTC.

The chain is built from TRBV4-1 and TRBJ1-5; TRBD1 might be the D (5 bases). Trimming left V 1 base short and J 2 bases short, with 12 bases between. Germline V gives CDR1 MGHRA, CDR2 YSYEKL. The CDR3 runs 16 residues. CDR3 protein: CASSQARVDGNQPQHF. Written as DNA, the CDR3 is TGCGCCAGCAGCCAAGCCAGGGTCGATGGCAATCAGCCCCAGCATTTT.

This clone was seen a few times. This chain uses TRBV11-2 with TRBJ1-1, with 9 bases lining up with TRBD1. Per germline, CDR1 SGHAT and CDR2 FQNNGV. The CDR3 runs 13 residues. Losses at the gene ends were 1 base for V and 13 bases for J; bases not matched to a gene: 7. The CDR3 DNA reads TGTGCCAGCAGCTTAGGGGCCGGGACAGGGTATTTCTTT. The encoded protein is CASSLGAGTGYFF.

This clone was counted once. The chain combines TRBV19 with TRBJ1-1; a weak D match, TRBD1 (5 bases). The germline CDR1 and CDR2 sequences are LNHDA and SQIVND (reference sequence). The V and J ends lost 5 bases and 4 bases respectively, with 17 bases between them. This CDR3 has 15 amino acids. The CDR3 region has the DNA TGTGCCAGTAGTCCCCCCGCCAGGGCGAGCACTGAAGCTTTCTTT. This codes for CASSPPARASTEAFF.

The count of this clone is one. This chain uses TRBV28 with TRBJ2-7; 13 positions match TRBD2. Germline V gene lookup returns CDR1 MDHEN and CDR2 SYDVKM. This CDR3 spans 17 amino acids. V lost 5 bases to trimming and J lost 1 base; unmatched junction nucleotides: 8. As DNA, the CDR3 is TGTGCCAGCAGTCCCTTACTGGGACTAGCGGGATCCTACGAGCAGTACTTC. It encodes CASSPLLGLAGSYEQYF.

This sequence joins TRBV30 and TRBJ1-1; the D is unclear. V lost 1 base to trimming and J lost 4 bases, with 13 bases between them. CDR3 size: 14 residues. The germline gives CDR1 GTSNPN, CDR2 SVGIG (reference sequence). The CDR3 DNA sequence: TGTGCCTGGAGTGCGGGGATACCGGGCACTGAAGCTTTCTTT. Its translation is CAWSAGIPGTEAFF.

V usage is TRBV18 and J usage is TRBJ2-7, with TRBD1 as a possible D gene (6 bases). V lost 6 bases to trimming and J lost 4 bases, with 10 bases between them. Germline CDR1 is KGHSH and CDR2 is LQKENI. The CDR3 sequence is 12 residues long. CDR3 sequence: CASSSGQYEQYF. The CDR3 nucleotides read TGTGCCAGCTCGTCGGGACAATACGAGCAGTACTTC.

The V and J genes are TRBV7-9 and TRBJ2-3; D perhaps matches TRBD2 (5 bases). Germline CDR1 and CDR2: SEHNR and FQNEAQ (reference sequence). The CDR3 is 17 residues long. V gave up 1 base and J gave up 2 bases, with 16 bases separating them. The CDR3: CASSLDREAFLTDTQYF. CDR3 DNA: TGTGCCAGCAGCTTAGATCGGGAAGCCTTTCTCACAGATACGCAGTATTTT.

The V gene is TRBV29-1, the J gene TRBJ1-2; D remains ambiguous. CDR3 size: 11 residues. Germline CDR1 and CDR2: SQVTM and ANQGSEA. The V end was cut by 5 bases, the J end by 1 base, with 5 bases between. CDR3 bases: TGCAGCGTTTCCCTTAACTATGGCTACACCTTC. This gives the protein CSVSLNYGYTF.

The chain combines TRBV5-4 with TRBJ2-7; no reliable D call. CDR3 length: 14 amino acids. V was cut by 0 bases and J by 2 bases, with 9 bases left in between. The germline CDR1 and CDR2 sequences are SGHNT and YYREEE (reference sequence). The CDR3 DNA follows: TGTGCCAGCAGCTTGGTGAACTTCCCCTACGAGCAGTACTTC. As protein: CASSLVNFPYEQYF.

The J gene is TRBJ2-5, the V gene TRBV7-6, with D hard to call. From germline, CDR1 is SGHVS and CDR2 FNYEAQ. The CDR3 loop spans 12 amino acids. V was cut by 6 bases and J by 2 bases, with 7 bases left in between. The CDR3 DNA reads TGTGCCAGCAGTACCGTACAAGAGACCCAGTACTTC. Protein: CASSTVQETQYF.

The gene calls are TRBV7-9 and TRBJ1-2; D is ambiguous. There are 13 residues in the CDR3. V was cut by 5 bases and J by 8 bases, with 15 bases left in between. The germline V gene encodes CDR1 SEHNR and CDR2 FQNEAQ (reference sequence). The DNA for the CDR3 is TGTGCCAGCAGCCCCCCCGTAGGTGAAGGCTACACCTTC. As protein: CASSPPVGEGYTF.